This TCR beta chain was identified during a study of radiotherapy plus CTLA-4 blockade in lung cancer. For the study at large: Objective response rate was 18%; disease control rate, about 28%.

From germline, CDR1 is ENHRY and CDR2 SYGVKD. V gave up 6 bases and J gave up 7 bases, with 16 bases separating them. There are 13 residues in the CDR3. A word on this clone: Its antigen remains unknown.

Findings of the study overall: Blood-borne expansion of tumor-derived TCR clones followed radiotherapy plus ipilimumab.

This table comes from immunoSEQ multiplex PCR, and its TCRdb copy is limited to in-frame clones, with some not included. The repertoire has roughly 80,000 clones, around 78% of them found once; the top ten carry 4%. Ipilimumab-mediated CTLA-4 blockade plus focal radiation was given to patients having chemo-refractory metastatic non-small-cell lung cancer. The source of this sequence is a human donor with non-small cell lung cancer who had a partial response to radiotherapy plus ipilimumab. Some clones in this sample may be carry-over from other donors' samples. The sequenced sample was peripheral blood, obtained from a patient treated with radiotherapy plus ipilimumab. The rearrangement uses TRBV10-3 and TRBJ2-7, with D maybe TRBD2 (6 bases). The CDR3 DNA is TGTGCCATCAGGGTCGGGGGTTCGGGTGAGCAGTACTTC. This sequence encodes CAIRVGGSGEQYF.